This is a list of T cell receptor beta chains from one sample in a study of T cells in localized non-small cell lung cancer. Assay: immunoSEQ multiplex PCR; the TCRdb copy retains only in-frame clones and omits some. In the table there are fewer than 8,500 clones, over 75% of which are singletons. The sequencing used peripheral blood, collected before any cancer treatment. These receptors all come from a male donor older than 55 with stage III lung adenocarcinoma. Both conserved end residues are part of each CDR3. Each record gives: D gene, J gene, clone size, V gene, CDR3 DNA, CDR3 protein. The D gene is left open where the match is weak. Not every row has a clone size; where given, it reads once, few, many or a size class.

D: .; J: TRBJ1-3; size: .; V: TRBV6-1; DNA: TGTGCCAGCAGCGCTGGAAACACCATATATTTT; CDR3: CASSAGNTIYF
D: .; J: TRBJ2-2; size: .; V: TRBV11-3; DNA: TGTGCCAGCACTAGACAGACCACCGGGGAGCTGTTTTTT; CDR3: CASTRQTTGELFF
D: TRBD1; J: TRBJ2-1; size: .; V: TRBV2; DNA: TGTGCCAGCATGATGACAGGGGTTAACAATGAGCAGTTCTTC; CDR3: CASMMTGVNNEQFF
D: .; J: TRBJ2-1; size: few; V: TRBV11-2; DNA: TGTGCCAGCACCCTCCGGGGCGGGAATGAGCAGTTCTTC; CDR3: CASTLRGGNEQFF
D: TRBD2; J: TRBJ2-5; size: few; V: TRBV25-1; DNA: TGTGCCAGCAGTGTCATCGGACTAGAAGAGACCCAGTACTTC; CDR3: CASSVIGLEETQYF
D: .; J: TRBJ1-1; size: .; V: TRBV5-3; DNA: TGTGCCAGAAGCTTCAGGGGATCTGACTGGACTGAAGCTTTCTTT; CDR3: CARSFRGSDWTEAFF
D: .; J: TRBJ2-7; size: .; V: TRBV5-1; DNA: TGCGCCAGCAGCTCGGACAGCGGGGCCCCCTACGAGCAGTACTTC; CDR3: CASSSDSGAPYEQYF
D: TRBD1; J: TRBJ1-5; size: .; V: TRBV7-9; DNA: TGTGCCAGCAGTCAGGGGGTTAATCAGCCCCAGCATTTT; CDR3: CASSQGVNQPQHF
D: .; J: TRBJ1-5; size: once; V: TRBV28; DNA: TGTGCCAGCAGGCCGTCGGGGGGGATGAATCAGCCCCAGCATTTT; CDR3: CASRPSGGMNQPQHF
D: .; J: TRBJ1-1; size: .; V: TRBV28; DNA: TGTGCCAGCAGTTTGGTGGGGCGTCCTGAAGCTTTCTTT; CDR3: CASSLVGRPEAFF
D: .; J: TRBJ1-1; size: .; V: TRBV5-6; DNA: TGTGCCAGCAGCTTGGTTCAGGGGACGGCTTTCTTT; CDR3: CASSLVQGTAFF
D: TRBD2; J: TRBJ2-1; size: few; V: TRBV27; DNA: TGTGCCAGCAGTGCTAGCGGGCTTTTCAATGAGCAGTTCTTC; CDR3: CASSASGLFNEQFF
D: .; J: TRBJ2-3; size: .; V: TRBV6-4; DNA: TGTGCCAGCAGCCCTACGAGGGTGGGCACAGATACGCAGTATTTT; CDR3: CASSPTRVGTDTQYF
D: .; J: TRBJ2-3; size: few; V: TRBV2; DNA: TGTGCCAGCAACGATGCGAACACAGATACGCAGTATTTT; CDR3: CASNDANTDTQYF
D: .; J: TRBJ1-4; size: few; V: TRBV7-2; DNA: TGTGCCAGCAGCTTAGCCGGGGGCTCGGGAGAAAAACTGTTTTTT; CDR3: CASSLAGGSGEKLFF
D: .; J: TRBJ2-3; size: few; V: TRBV11-3; DNA: TGTGCCAGCAGTCCTGGACTAAACACAGATACGCAGTATTTT; CDR3: CASSPGLNTDTQYF
D: TRBD2; J: TRBJ2-2; size: .; V: TRBV13; DNA: TGTGCCAGCAGCCCCTCCGGGGGGGGAGCGAACACCGGGGAGCTGTTTTTT; CDR3: CASSPSGGGANTGELFF
D: .; J: TRBJ2-3; size: once; V: TRBV9; DNA: TGTGCCAGCAGCGCGTCGACAGGAACAGATACGCAGTATTTT; CDR3: CASSASTGTDTQYF
D: .; J: TRBJ2-1; size: .; V: TRBV6-1; DNA: TGTGCCAGCAGTGAATCCCTTATTTCCTACAATGAGCAGTTCTTC; CDR3: CASSESLISYNEQFF
D: .; J: TRBJ2-3; size: .; V: TRBV2; DNA: TGTGCCAGCACCCCCCTAGGCCTGGAGTATACGCAGTATTTT; CDR3: CASTPLGLEYTQYF
D: .; J: TRBJ2-1; size: .; V: TRBV28; DNA: TGTGCCAGCAGTTTCGAGGAGCAGTTCTTC; CDR3: CASSFEEQFF
D: .; J: TRBJ1-1; size: .; V: TRBV19; DNA: TGTGCCAGTAGTTTCCCCCATGGGTCTGAAGCTTTCTTT; CDR3: CASSFPHGSEAFF
D: TRBD1; J: TRBJ1-5; size: .; V: TRBV9; DNA: TGTGCCAGCAGCGCCGCAGGGGGCAGGAATCAGCCCCAGCATTTT; CDR3: CASSAAGGRNQPQHF
D: .; J: TRBJ2-5; size: .; V: TRBV19; DNA: TGTGCCAGTAGTATGAACGGGCCGGGAGAGACCCAGTACTTC; CDR3: CASSMNGPGETQYF
D: .; J: TRBJ1-2; size: once; V: TRBV29-1; DNA: TGCAGCGTTGAGAAGGGTTCATATGGCTACACCTTC; CDR3: CSVEKGSYGYTF
D: .; J: TRBJ1-1; size: once; V: TRBV9; DNA: TGTGCCAGCAGCGTAGCGGACACTGAAGCTTTCTTT; CDR3: CASSVADTEAFF
D: .; J: TRBJ2-7; size: .; V: TRBV6-6; DNA: TGTGCCAGCAGCTCCAGGGAGTCCTACGAGCAGTACTTC; CDR3: CASSSRESYEQYF
D: .; J: TRBJ2-3; size: .; V: TRBV28; DNA: TGTGCCAGCATTGCGGGCTTCCCAGATACGCAGTATTTT; CDR3: CASIAGFPDTQYF
D: .; J: TRBJ1-1; size: .; V: TRBV7-8; DNA: TGTGCCAGCAGCCCTCGGACTTCGGACACTGAAGCTTTCTTT; CDR3: CASSPRTSDTEAFF